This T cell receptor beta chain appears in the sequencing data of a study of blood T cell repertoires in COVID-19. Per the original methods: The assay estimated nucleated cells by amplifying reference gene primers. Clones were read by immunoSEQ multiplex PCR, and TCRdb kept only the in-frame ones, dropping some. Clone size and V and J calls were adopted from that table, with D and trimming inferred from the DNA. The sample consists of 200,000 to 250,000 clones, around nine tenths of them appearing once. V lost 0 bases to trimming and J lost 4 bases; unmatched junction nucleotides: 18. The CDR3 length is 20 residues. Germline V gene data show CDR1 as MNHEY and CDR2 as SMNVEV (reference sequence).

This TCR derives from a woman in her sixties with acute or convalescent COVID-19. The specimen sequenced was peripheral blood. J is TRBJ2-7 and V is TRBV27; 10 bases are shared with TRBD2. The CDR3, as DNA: TGTGCCAGCAGTTTATCGGGCCTAGCGGGGGCCCCACCCCTCGAGTACGAGCAGTACTTC. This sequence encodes CASSLSGLAGAPPLEYEQYF.